This record concerns one TCR beta chain sequence. This clone has only a few counts. Its antigen target is currently unknown. Per-nucleotide qualities are absent, and no much larger clonotype sits a single base away. This sample is drawn from a study of shared clonotypes between healthy human individuals (TCRdb year 2020). Regarding the research as a whole: The cohort included a few men and a couple of women between 18 and 49 years of age. The study deeply sequenced blood TCR repertoires of five healthy adults to estimate repertoire size and the extent of clonotype sharing between individuals. To increase sequencing depth and limit assay-specific biases, TCR repertoire library preparation and sequencing were carried out by different laboratories using diverse techniques. Leukapheresis yielded between about 0.85 and 9 billion PBMCs per donor.

Overall study outcomes, separate from this receptor: Pairwise subsampling indicated that sequencing depth was expected to affect the degree of clonotype sharing among donors. Only blood was sampled, and tissue TCR repertoires likely differ from those in blood. Because the study included only a small number of donors, the genetic and exposure-history diversity represented was limited.

CDR1 GTSNPN and CDR2 SVGIG are derived from the germline V gene (reference sequence). From its cysteine to its phenylalanine, the CDR3 spans 12 amino acids. The only DNA kept is the CDR3, 36 bases in frame from the first base. Trimming costs V 0 bases and J 4 bases, and their ends lie 5 bases apart. Using the deep immunoSEQ assay, multiplex PCR amplified TCR CDR3 regions from genomic DNA. Extracted genomic DNA from each cell subset was distributed evenly across all wells of several immunoSEQ 96-well plates, and each plate was treated as a replicate. Each replicate PCR for unsorted PBMC received about 310 ng genomic DNA, equal to approximately 30,000 T cell genomes. Unsorted PBMC genomic DNA was sequenced across ten immunoSEQ deep assay plates. The purified libraries were quantified using a Qubit 3.0 fluorometer, sized with a Bioanalyzer 2100, and then quantified again using the KAPA Library Quantification kit. Every immunoSEQ 96-well plate was sequenced on a dedicated single-read 150-cycle Illumina NextSeq 550 flow cell. In the paper's pipeline: Because the immunoSEQ output included only junctional sequences and no quality scores, the filtering could not be the same as the filtering used for full-length reads. To assign V/J genes and CDR3, sequences were annotated against IMGT germline references using PyIR, a Python wrapper for IgBLAST v1.9. Reads were removed for weak V/J assignments (E-value above 1e-6), missing CDR3, stop codons, out-of-frame junctions, or ambiguous translated residues. V3J clonotypes were defined as sequences sharing the same inferred V gene, J gene, and CDR3 amino acid sequence. To compute the percentage overlap between repertoires, the number of shared unique clonotypes was divided by the size of the smaller repertoire. Repertoire richness was assessed with RTK rarefaction, the Chao1 estimator, and Recon v2.1 estimates of unobserved clonotypes. Not all clones reach the TCRdb copy of this immuneACCESS table, which keeps in-frame sequences only. Checked studies attribute under half of the gap to unresolved V genes and leave the rest unexplained. The D gene and trimming were derived from the DNA, and the V and J assignments and clone size from that table. The sample has hundreds of thousands of clones on record, 75% to 80% of them singletons. Of the sample, around 12% is held by the ten largest clones.

The donors were healthy, HIV-negative adults who had no recently reported acute infections or vaccinations. All donors were Caucasian adults living in Nashville, Tennessee, USA. In the unsorted samples, 85 million to 100 million PBMCs were counted, and genomic DNA was extracted using the QIAamp DNA Blood Mini kit. Blood was collected by leukapheresis, and PBMCs were isolated by Ficoll-Histopaque density gradient centrifugation and then cryopreserved in liquid nitrogen vapor phase. The rearranged segments are TRBV30 and TRBJ2-3; too little of a D gene remains to name it. The receptor's source is a woman aged 40 to 50 in good health. Some clones in this sample may be carry-over from other donors' samples. Sequenced material: PBMCs. The CDR3 region reads CAWSVTPDTQYF. The DNA sequence follows: TGTGCCTGGAGTGTAACCCCAGATACGCAGTATTTT.